This paragraph covers one TCR beta chain sequence. Its target is unknown. Measured with immunoSEQ multiplex PCR; TCRdb has only the in-frame clones, and not every one. The table records 1,400,000 or so clones, roughly 98.5% of them present only once. This record comes from a study of shared clonotypes between healthy human individuals. Study context: Three plates were used per donor for CD4 naive, three for CD4 memory, two for CD8 naive and one for CD8 memory.

Study results and limitations: Clonotypes which were not shared had lower generation probabilities than clonotypes that all four donors shared.

With 0 bases removed from V and 8 bases from J, the gap between germline ends came to 8 bases. This CDR3 is built from 13 residues. Germline values: CDR1 SGHRS, CDR2 YFSETQ. The sequenced material came from naive CD4+ T cells sorted from blood. Subset here: CD45RA+ positively selected. The TCR was taken from a man in his thirties or forties in good health. This chain joins TRBV5-1 and TRBJ2-2; weak D call: TRBD1 (6 bases). The CDR3 DNA follows: TGCGCCAGCAGCTTGGAGGGACAAGGGGAGCTGTTTTTT. Encoded protein: CASSLEGQGELFF.